This paragraph reports one T cell receptor beta chain. The entry originates in a study of control samples from healthy donors and cancer patients. The CDR3 loop spans 22 amino acids. Data came from immunoSEQ multiplex PCR; TCRdb stores just in-frame clones and leaves some out. The data hold tens of thousands of clones, with about 88% observed a single time. Sequencing was done on a sample of blood. The chain recombines TRBV21-1 with TRBJ2-6; TRBD1 was called by the table and not checked on the DNA. TRBV21-1 is a documented pseudogene. This TCR was recovered from a woman between 45 and 60 years old in good health. CDR3 nucleotides: TGTGCCAGCAGCAAAGAGAACGGGACAGGGGGTTGTATGACCTCTGGGGCCAACGTCCTGACTTTC. Protein product: CASSKENGTGGCMTSGANVLTF.